These 14 T cell receptor beta chains came from one sample sequenced in a study of identical twins. TCRdb itself ran the 5' RACE reads through MiXCR, one entry per CDR3 protein. Of 500,000 to 650,000 distinct CDR3 sequences detected, 20% to 25% appear once; the ten largest clones hold roughly 0.5%. This sample was shared with a second study, whose subject was yellow fever vaccine responses in identical twins.

The sample taken for sequencing was CD4+ T cells sorted from blood. The receptors come from a woman between 18 and 29 years old in good health.

This clonotype was counted a few times. The chain uses TRBV11-3 and TRBJ2-3, with 13 bases matching TRBD2. Germline CDR1 reads SGHNT; CDR2 reads YENEEA. V lost 0 bases and J lost 5; bases outside the gene matches: 5. This CDR3 is 17 amino acids long. The CDR3 region is CASSLDYRTSGGDTQYF. The DNA for the CDR3 is TGTGCCAGCAGCTTAGATTACCGGACTAGCGGGGGAGATACGCAGTATTTT.

The chain uses TRBV4-1 and TRBJ2-3; 11 nucleotides match TRBD1. V dropped 5 bases and J dropped 3; count of bases not matched to a gene: 4. The CDR3 spans 15 residues. Per germline, CDR1 MGHRA and CDR2 YSYEKL. This chain's CDR3 is CASSTRDRGTDTQYF. In nucleotides, the CDR3 is TGCGCCAGCAGCACCCGGGACAGGGGGACAGATACGCAGTATTTT.

This clonotype was detected only a few times. The chain recombines TRBV4-1 with TRBJ2-7; the match to TRBD2 covers 8 bases. The length of the CDR3 is 15 residues. Unmatched junction bases numbered 3, after V lost 2 bases and J lost 0 bases. The germline gives CDR1 MGHRA, CDR2 YSYEKL. CDR3 in amino acids: CASSQTSGYSYEQYF. In DNA form, the CDR3 reads TGCGCCAGCAGCCAAACTAGCGGTTACTCCTACGAGCAGTACTTC.

The gene calls are TRBV7-9 and TRBJ2-7, with 7 bases aligning to TRBD2. The CDR3 spans 15 residues. Germline loops: CDR1 SEHNR, CDR2 FQNEAQ (reference sequence). The V gene end was trimmed by 5 bases and the J gene end by 6 bases; junction bases not matched to a gene: 13. The CDR3 loop is CASSLWLAEVSEQYF. Here the CDR3 DNA reads TGTGCCAGCAGCCTGTGGCTAGCGGAAGTCAGCGAGCAGTACTTC. The variable domain in full, with the rest retrieved from reference TRBV7-9 and TRBJ2-7, is DTGVSQNPRHKITKRGQNVTFRCDPISEHNRLYWYRQTLGQGPEFLTYFQNEAQLEKSRLLSDRFSAERPKGSFSTLEIQRTEQGDSAMYLCASSLWLAEVSEQYFGPGTRLTVT.

In DNA form, the CDR3 reads TGTGCCAGCAGCTCCCGTAACGCTCAAGAGACCCAGTACTTC. Amino acids: CASSSRNAQETQYF. The chain has TRBV9 and TRBJ2-5; unclear D gene. This CDR3 is built from 14 residues. With 4 bases removed from V and 2 bases from J, the gap between germline ends came to 12 bases. Germline loops: CDR1 SGDLS, CDR2 YYNGEE.

This clonotype has more than one count but fewer than ten. J is TRBJ2-1 and V is TRBV4-2; TRBD1 or TRBD2 may be the D gene (6 bases each). CDR1 and CDR2 (germline): LGHNA, YNFKEQ. The CDR3 spans 17 residues. The germline V and J ends were trimmed by 1 base and 6 bases, with 19 bases remaining between them. The CDR3 sequence: CASSQVGGGYGGNEQFF. CDR3 DNA: TGTGCCAGCAGCCAAGTGGGGGGCGGTTACGGGGGCAATGAGCAGTTCTTC.

Written as DNA, the CDR3 is TGTGCCAGCGGGCGACAGGGGAATCAGCCCCAGCATTTT. As protein: CASGRQGNQPQHF. The chain joins TRBV2 to TRBJ1-5, with 8 bases aligning to TRBD1. The CDR3 loop spans 13 amino acids. V lost 8 bases and J lost 4; bases outside the gene matches: 4. Germline V gene lookup returns CDR1 SNHLY and CDR2 FYNNEI.

In its sample, this clonotype was seen a few times. The chain links TRBV29-1 to TRBJ2-5, with TRBD2 matching over 11 bases. Trimming took 5 bases from V and 2 from J; bases not matched to a gene: 10. The germline V gene has CDR1 SQVTM and CDR2 ANQGSEA. This CDR3 comprises 16 residues. This CDR3 reads CSVRPGGTSGQETQYF. CDR3 DNA: TGCAGCGTTAGGCCAGGGGGGACTAGCGGACAAGAGACCCAGTACTTC.

This clonotype was seen only a few times. The chain joins TRBV29-1 to TRBJ2-5; 9 positions match TRBD1. Germline V gene lookup returns CDR1 SQVTM and CDR2 ANQGSEA. The ends lost 7 bases at V and 5 bases at J; junction bases unmatched: 14. This CDR3 has 15 amino acids. The CDR3 reads CSAKYGTGQLETQYF. The CDR3, as DNA: TGCAGCGCAAAATACGGGACAGGGCAACTGGAGACCCAGTACTTC.

This clonotype was detected only a few times. The chain is built from TRBV4-1 and TRBJ2-1; D gene unclear. Per germline, CDR1 MGHRA and CDR2 YSYEKL. Trimming cost V 0 bases and J 0 bases, with 9 bases left between them. This CDR3 is 16 amino acids long. As DNA, the CDR3 is TGCGCCAGCAGCCAAGATGGGTCCTACTCCTACAATGAGCAGTTCTTC. Protein product: CASSQDGSYSYNEQFF.

The chain's CDR3 is CASSQGRGLRSTDTQYF. Here the CDR3 DNA reads TGTGCCAGCAGCCAAGGACGGGGGCTTAGGTCCACAGATACGCAGTATTTT. This chain connects TRBV3-1 to TRBJ2-3, with D perhaps being TRBD1 or TRBD2 (6 bases each). The V gene lost 1 base and the J gene lost 2 bases, with 16 bases spanning the gap. There are 17 residues in the CDR3. Germline CDR1 and CDR2: LGHDT and YNNKEL (reference sequence).

In this sample, this clonotype turned up a few times. The chain has TRBV25-1 and TRBJ2-7, with 7 bases aligning to TRBD1. The CDR3 has 14 residues. V lost 3 bases to trimming and J lost 2 bases; unmatched junction nucleotides: 4. From germline, CDR1 is MGHDK and CDR2 SYGVNS. CDR3 sequence (DNA): TGTGCCAGCAGTGATCCGGGACAGACCTACGAGCAGTACTTC. This sequence encodes CASSDPGQTYEQYF.

This clonotype was seen a handful of times. The chain employs TRBV7-9 and TRBJ2-5; D is possibly TRBD1 (6 bases). The V gene's germline CDR1 is SEHNR and CDR2 FQNEAQ (reference sequence). CDR3 length: 14 residues. The V end lost 3 bases, the J end lost 3 bases, and 11 bases lay between the germline ends. The CDR3 spells CASSFTTGKETQYF. CDR3 nucleotide sequence: TGTGCCAGCAGCTTTACCACAGGGAAAGAGACCCAGTACTTC.

The chain has TRBV3-1 and TRBJ2-3, with 10 bases matching TRBD1. J was trimmed by 4 bases and V by 4 bases; bases with no gene match: 5. CDR3 length: 15 amino acids. Per germline, CDR1 LGHDT and CDR2 YNNKEL (reference sequence). The CDR3 nucleotides are TGTGCCAGCAGCCGCCATGGACAGGGGGCAGATACGCAGTATTTT. Translation gives CASSRHGQGADTQYF.